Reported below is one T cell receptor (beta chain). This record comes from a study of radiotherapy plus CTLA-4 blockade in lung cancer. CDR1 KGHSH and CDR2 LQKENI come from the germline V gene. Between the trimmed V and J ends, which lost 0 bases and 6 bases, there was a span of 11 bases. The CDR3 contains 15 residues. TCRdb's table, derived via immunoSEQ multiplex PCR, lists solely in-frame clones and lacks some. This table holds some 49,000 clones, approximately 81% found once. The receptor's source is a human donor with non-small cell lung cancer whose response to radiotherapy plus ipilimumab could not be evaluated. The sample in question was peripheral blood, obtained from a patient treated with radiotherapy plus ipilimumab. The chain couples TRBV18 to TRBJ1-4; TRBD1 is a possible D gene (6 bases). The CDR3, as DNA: TGTGCCAGCTCACCACCAGGCGGACAGCATGAAAAACTGTTTTTT. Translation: CASSPPGGQHEKLFF.